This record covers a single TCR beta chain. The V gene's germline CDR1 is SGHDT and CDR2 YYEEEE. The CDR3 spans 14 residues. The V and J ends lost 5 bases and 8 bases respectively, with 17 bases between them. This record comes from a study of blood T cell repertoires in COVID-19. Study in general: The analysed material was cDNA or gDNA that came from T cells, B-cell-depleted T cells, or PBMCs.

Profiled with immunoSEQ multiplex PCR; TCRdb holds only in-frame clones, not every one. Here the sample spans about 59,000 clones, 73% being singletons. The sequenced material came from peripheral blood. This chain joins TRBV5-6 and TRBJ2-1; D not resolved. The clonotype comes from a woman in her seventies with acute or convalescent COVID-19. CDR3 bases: TGTGCCAGCAGTAGAGATGCCGCAAGCGATGAGCAGTTCTTC. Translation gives CASSRDAASDEQFF.